This record concerns one T cell receptor (beta chain) sequence. What it binds is not known. This sample is drawn from a study of blood T cells in healthy people across ages. Study findings and constraints: Strongly correlated with naive T cell percentage was TCR beta diversity. CMV status of donors was not determined, possibly confounding expanded clonotype changes.

Deletions cut 0 bases from V and 0 bases from J, with 6 bases between. The length of the CDR3 is 14 residues. CDR1 is MNHNS, CDR2 SASEGT, per germline. Together with a sample-barcoded 5' primer, a J-beta primer mix was included in a second PCR lasting roughly 6 to 12 cycles. At least 2.5 million CDR3-containing paired-end reads were obtained per sample. TCRdb re-derived calls from the 5' RACE reads in MiXCR, one entry per CDR3 protein. Found here are 730,000 or so distinct CDR3 sequences, around 40% of them singletons; the top ten hold around a fifth. The J gene is TRBJ2-7, the V gene TRBV6-1; D is unresolved. Sequencing used blood. This receptor was taken from an older woman in good health. As DNA, the CDR3 is TGTGCCAGCAGTGAAGCCAGATTCTCCTACGAGCAGTACTTC. Its translation is CASSEARFSYEQYF.